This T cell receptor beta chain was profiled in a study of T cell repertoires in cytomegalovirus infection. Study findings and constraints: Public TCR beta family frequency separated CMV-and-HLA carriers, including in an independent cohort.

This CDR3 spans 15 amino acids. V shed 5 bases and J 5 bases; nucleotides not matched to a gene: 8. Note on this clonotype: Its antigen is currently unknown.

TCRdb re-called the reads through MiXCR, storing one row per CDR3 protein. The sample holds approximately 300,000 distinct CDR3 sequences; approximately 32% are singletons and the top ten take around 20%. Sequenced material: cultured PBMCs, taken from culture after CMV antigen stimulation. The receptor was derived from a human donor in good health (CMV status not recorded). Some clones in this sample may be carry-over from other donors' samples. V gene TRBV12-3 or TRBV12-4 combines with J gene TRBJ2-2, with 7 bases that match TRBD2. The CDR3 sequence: CASSHKRGRTGELFF. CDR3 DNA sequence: TGTGCCAGCAGTCATAAGCGGGGACGAACCGGGGAGCTGTTTTTT.